This entry features one T cell receptor (beta chain) sequence. The antigen remains undetermined. The source of the sample is a study of T-cell reconstitution after alpha-beta-depleted transplantation in children. Study-wide points: T cells produced anew were the main source of T-cell counts and diversity one year after transplant.

Preparation of the TCRbeta library was carried out with unique molecular identifiers. TCRdb re-called the PCR reads through MiXCR, storing one row per CDR3 protein. The data show about 540,000 distinct CDR3 sequences, 25% to 30% seen once. The CDR3 consists of 16 residues. Germline CDR1 is SGHRS and CDR2 is YFSETQ. V was pared by 1 base and J by 3 bases, with 6 bases of the junction left unmatched. This receptor was taken from a boy under two years old with Wiskott-Aldrich syndrome, due to receive a stem cell transplant. Specimen: PBMCs, collected before TCRalphabeta/CD19-depleted stem cell transplant. This rearrangement joins TRBV5-1 to TRBJ2-2; 7 bases are a match to TRBD1. The CDR3 protein is CASSLSVTGYTGELFF. CDR3 coding DNA: TGCGCCAGCAGCTTGTCTGTGACAGGGTACACCGGGGAGCTGTTTTTT.